These T cell receptor beta chains were read from a single sample in a study of CD8 T cells in ankylosing spondylitis. TCRdb analysed the 5' RACE reads with MiXCR anew, one entry per CDR3 protein. The sample records over 600,000 distinct CDR3 sequences, around 20% being singletons. The sequenced material came from blood, either unsorted or a sorted T cell fraction (not recorded which). The receptors come from a male donor with ankylosing spondylitis. CDR3s include the opening cysteine and the closing phenylalanine or tryptophan. The D gene is left open where the match is weak. Expanded clones are given a class, and other clones once, few, many or no size at all.

J gene	D gene	V gene	clone size	CDR3 DNA	CDR3 protein
TRBJ2-1	-	TRBV7-2	few	TGTGCCAGCAGACCCCCAGGTAGTGTTAACAATGAGCAGTTCTTC	CASRPPGSVNNEQFF
TRBJ1-2	-	TRBV5-1	-	TGCGCCAGCGGCCGGGACGGTAACTATGGCTACACCTTC	CASGRDGNYGYTF
TRBJ2-3	-	TRBV7-9	few	TGTGCCAGCAGCTGGGGGGAGCGGGGCACAGATACGCAGTATTTT	CASSWGERGTDTQYF
TRBJ2-1	TRBD2	TRBV10-3	-	TGTGCCATCAGTGAGGCCCAGCGGGAGGGCAATGAGCAGTTCTTC	CAISEAQREGNEQFF
TRBJ2-5	-	TRBV15	-	TGTGCCACCAGCACCCCGGGACATAGATCAGAGACCCAGTACTTC	CATSTPGHRSETQYF
TRBJ1-1	-	TRBV11-2	few	TGTGCCAGCAGCGTCGACGGCATGAACACTGAAGCTTTCTTT	CASSVDGMNTEAFF
TRBJ2-1	TRBD2	TRBV4-1	-	TGCGCCAGCAGCCAAGATAGGGCTAGCGGGAGGAGAAATGAGCAGTTCTTC	CASSQDRASGRRNEQFF
TRBJ1-6	TRBD1	TRBV12-3/TRBV12-4	-	TGTGCCAGCATGGGACAGGGAAATTCACCCCTCCACTTT	CASMGQGNSPLHF
TRBJ1-2	TRBD1	TRBV20-1	-	TGCAGTGCTACGGACAGGGAGGGCTACACCTTC	CSATDREGYTF
TRBJ2-3	-	TRBV12-3/TRBV12-4	-	TGTGCCAGCCAGGGAGATACGCAGTATTTT	CASQGDTQYF
TRBJ2-1	-	TRBV11-3	-	TGTGCCAGCAGCGAACGACAGAGCTCCTACAATGAGCAGTTCTTC	CASSERQSSYNEQFF
TRBJ2-1	TRBD2	TRBV6-4	-	TGTGCCAAGCGGGACGACTATCTGATAAATGAGCAGTTCTTC	CAKRDDYLINEQFF
TRBJ1-5	-	TRBV15	few	TGTGCCACCAGCGCGGACGGGTTGGTCGATCAGCCCCAGCATTTT	CATSADGLVDQPQHF
TRBJ2-1	-	TRBV12-3/TRBV12-4	-	TGTGCCAGCAGCCGCGACAGGTCCTACAATGAGCAGTTCTTC	CASSRDRSYNEQFF
TRBJ1-4	TRBD1	TRBV28	-	TGTGCCAGCAGACCGACAGGGGGCAAGGAAAAACTGTTTTTT	CASRPTGGKEKLFF
TRBJ2-3	TRBD2	TRBV4-1	-	TGCGCCAGCAGCCAAGAAGCTAGCGGAGTCGGGGATACGCAGTATTTT	CASSQEASGVGDTQYF
TRBJ2-1	-	TRBV4-3	-	TGCGCCAGCAGCCAAGATCGTGGGGTAAGGTGGGGTGAGCAGTTCTTC	CASSQDRGVRWGEQFF
TRBJ2-1	-	TRBV18	few	TGTGCCAGCTCACCACCAACGAGCCACTACAATGAGCAGTTCTTC	CASSPPTSHYNEQFF
TRBJ1-1	-	TRBV20-1	few	TGCAGTATCTCCGGGCTGTGGGGGCGCGCGGCTGAAGCTTTCTTT	CSISGLWGRAAEAFF
TRBJ1-1	-	TRBV7-9	-	TGTGCCAGCGGTATCTGGGGAGAAGCTGAAGCTTTCTTT	CASGIWGEAEAFF
TRBJ2-7	TRBD2	TRBV25-1	few	TGTGCCAGCAGTGACCATTTGGGCGGGGGAACCTACGAGCAGTACTTC	CASSDHLGGGTYEQYF
TRBJ1-1	TRBD1	TRBV6-5	many	TGTGCCAGCAGTTACTCGCTCTGGGACAGAGAGATTGAAGCTTTCTTT	CASSYSLWDREIEAFF